The 26 T cell receptor beta chains listed next were all sequenced from one sample in a study of regulatory T cells in long-lasting Graves disease. Combining iRepertoire HTBI primers with Arm-PCR of CDR3 regions, the authors built TCR beta libraries. MiXCR was run by TCRdb on the multiplex PCR reads, yielding one entry per CDR3 protein. The sample holds some 460,000 distinct CDR3 sequences, about 17% seen once. Indicated time point: newly diagnosed GD, antithyroid drugs for less than 3 months. PBMC-extracted RNA yielded the TCR library. The sample was also linked to a second study, of T cells in Graves' hyperthyroidism and ophthalmopathy.

Material: peripheral blood mononuclear cells (PBMCs), obtained at new diagnosis, from a patient treated with antithyroid drugs. The receptors derive from a man aged 35 to 55 with Graves disease.

At least ten counts were recorded for this clonotype. V gene TRBV30 combines with J gene TRBJ1-5; tentative D call: TRBD1 (5 bases). CDR1 GTSNPN and CDR2 SVGIG come from the germline V gene (reference sequence). This CDR3 is built from 16 residues. V lost 2 bases and J 3 bases, leaving 17 bases between the germline ends. CDR3 loop: CAWSYPAAGNNQPQHF. CDR3 DNA sequence: TGTGCCTGGAGTTACCCGGCGGCAGGGAACAATCAGCCCCAGCATTTT.

J is TRBJ2-1 and V is TRBV24-1; 7 positions agree with TRBD2. The CDR3 covers 18 residues. Trimming took 0 bases from V and 4 from J; bases not matched to a gene: 11. Germline V CDR1 and CDR2: KGHDR, SFDVKD. The CDR3 nucleotides are TGTGCCACCAGTGATTTGCTTGGCGGGAGTTTTGTGTACAATGAGCAGTTCTTC. As protein: CATSDLLGGSFVYNEQFF.

The gene calls are TRBV12-3 or TRBV12-4 and TRBJ1-2; weak D call: TRBD1 (5 bases). There are 16 residues in the CDR3. Trimming cost V 0 bases and J 5 bases, with 16 bases left between them. CDR3: CASSLARGGGKYGYTF. CDR3 nucleotides: TGTGCCAGCAGTTTAGCTCGCGGGGGGGGTAAATATGGCTACACCTTC.

The rearrangement links TRBV3-1 to TRBJ2-4; a possible D gene is TRBD1 (5 bases). TRBJ1-2 matches the DNA end more closely, so the J call is doubtful. Germline V gives CDR1 LGHDT, CDR2 YNNKEL (reference sequence). The CDR3 loop spans 14 amino acids. CDR3 residues: CASSQGLLGDGYTF. CDR3 nucleotides: TGTGCCAGCAGCCAGGGGCTATTAGGGGATGGCTACACCTTC.

This clonotype was picked up a small number of times. The chain joins TRBV28 to TRBJ1-5, with 9 bases that match TRBD1. Germline lookup yields CDR1 MDHEN and CDR2 SYDVKM. With V trimmed by 2 bases and J by 3 bases, 5 bases remained unmatched. There are 16 residues in the CDR3. The CDR3, as DNA: TGTGCCAGCAGTTTAGGTTTACAGGGGGCCAATCAGCCCCAGCATTTT. The encoded protein is CASSLGLQGANQPQHF.

This clonotype was seen a few times. The rearrangement links TRBV5-5 to TRBJ2-2; 10 positions agree with TRBD2. The trim removed 4 bases at V and 3 bases at J, leaving 6 bases unmatched. CDR1 is SGHKS, CDR2 YYEKEE, per germline (reference sequence). The CDR3 sequence is 16 residues long. DNA for the CDR3: TGTGCCAGCAGCCTGCGGACTAGCGGCCACACCGGGGAGCTGTTTTTT. Translated, it gives CASSLRTSGHTGELFF.

This clonotype was counted at least ten times. The J gene is TRBJ2-7, the V gene TRBV30, with a possible D match to TRBD1 (5 bases). The CDR3 extends over 14 amino acids. Germline V lookup: CDR1 GTSNPN, CDR2 SVGIG (reference sequence). V lost 0 bases and J lost 0, with 9 bases in between. The CDR3 loop reads CAWSVTGLSYEQYF. The DNA for the CDR3 is TGTGCCTGGAGTGTAACAGGCCTCTCCTACGAGCAGTACTTC.

This clonotype was seen ten or more times. The chain carries TRBV3-1 and TRBJ2-5, with D maybe TRBD2 (6 bases). Per the germline V gene, CDR1 is LGHDT and CDR2 is YNNKEL (reference sequence). V gave up 0 bases and J gave up 4 bases, with 9 bases separating them. CDR3 length: 14 residues. The CDR3 loop reads CASSQDPAGETQYF. The DNA of the CDR3 is TGTGCCAGCAGCCAAGACCCAGCGGGAGAGACCCAGTACTTC.

This clonotype was recorded many times. The chain joins TRBV20-1 to TRBJ2-5; D unclear. This CDR3 is 12 amino acids long. V was trimmed by 6 bases and J by 1 base, leaving 9 bases between them. Germline lookup yields CDR1 DFQATT and CDR2 SNEGSKA (reference sequence). DNA of the CDR3: TGCAGTGCCGGACGGATCCAAGAGACCCAGTACTTC. Its translation: CSAGRIQETQYF.

This clonotype was recorded at least ten times. The gene calls are TRBV20-1 and TRBJ2-2; 8 nucleotides match TRBD1. Germline assignment: CDR1 DFQATT and CDR2 SNEGSKA (reference sequence). The CDR3 spans 14 residues. V lost 5 bases to trimming and J lost 5 bases; unmatched junction nucleotides: 7. CDR3 loop: CSALDRGWTGELFF. CDR3 coding DNA: TGCAGTGCTCTTGACAGGGGATGGACCGGGGAGCTGTTTTTT.

This chain connects TRBV7-9 to TRBJ1-2; no clear D. The CDR3 length is 12 residues. V was shortened by 5 bases and J by 6 bases, with 10 bases between the two germline ends. From germline, CDR1 is SEHNR and CDR2 FQNEAQ (reference sequence). CDR3 nucleotides: TGTGCCAGCAGCCCGCGGGGAGATGGCTACACCTTC. It is translated as CASSPRGDGYTF.

This clonotype was counted at least ten times. At one of its ends the junction is not consistent with the germline gene, which may arise from a read error. The J gene is TRBJ2-7, the V gene TRBV7-9; 7 nucleotides match TRBD1. The CDR3 is made up of 11 amino acids. Germline V gives CDR1 SEHNR, CDR2 FQNEAQ (reference sequence). The DNA for the CDR3 is TGTGCCAGCAACTCGGACAGGTATTACGACTTC. It codes for CASNSDRYYDF.

V and J are TRBV5-5 and TRBJ2-1; possibly TRBD1 for D (6 bases). This CDR3 region has 15 residues. V was shortened by 4 bases and J by 6 bases, with 17 bases between the two germline ends. Germline CDR1 SGHKS, CDR2 YYEKEE (reference sequence). The chain's CDR3 is CASSPGSGAVNEQFF. As DNA, the CDR3 is TGTGCCAGCAGCCCGGGTTCAGGGGCGGTCAATGAGCAGTTCTTC.

This clonotype was seen many times. The V call is TRBV3-1, the J call TRBJ1-2, with 7 bases identical to TRBD1. V shed 5 bases, J shed 1 base, and the junction held 4 bases outside the gene matches. CDR3 length: 14 amino acids. The V gene's germline CDR1 is LGHDT and CDR2 YNNKEL (reference sequence). CDR3 sequence (DNA): TGTGCCAGCAGCTCTCAGGGGGTTAACTATGGCTACACCTTC. It yields the protein CASSSQGVNYGYTF.

This clonotype was counted at least ten times. The genes are TRBV28 and TRBJ1-3; D unclear. There are 15 residues in the CDR3. Per the germline V gene, CDR1 is MDHEN and CDR2 is SYDVKM. Trimming pared 7 bases from V and 0 bases from J, leaving 13 bases between. The CDR3 loop reads CASTRGLNSGNTIYF. CDR3 DNA sequence: TGTGCCAGCACCCGAGGACTGAACTCTGGAAACACCATATATTTT. The variable domain in full, completed from reference TRBV28 and TRBJ1-3, reads DVKVTQSSRYLVKRTGEKVFLECVQDMDHENMFWYRQDPGLGLRLIYFSYDVKMKEKGDIPEGYSVSREKKERFSLILESASTNQTSMYLCASTRGLNSGNTIYFGEGSWLTVV.

A few counts support this clonotype. V usage is TRBV5-1 and J usage is TRBJ2-5, with 11 bases lining up with TRBD2. Germline V gene sequence: CDR1 SGHRS, CDR2 YFSETQ. With 0 bases clipped from V and 5 bases from J, the junction kept 12 bases outside the gene matches. This CDR3 contains 18 residues. The DNA of the CDR3 is TGCGCCAGCAGCTTGGATGGACTAGCGGGCTTTTCGGGGGAGACCCAGTACTTC. This encodes CASSLDGLAGFSGETQYF.

DNA for the CDR3: TGCAGCCTCCGCGGACAGGGGGTGAACACCGGGGAGCTGTTTTTT. Residues: CSLRGQGVNTGELFF. The chain links TRBV20-1 to TRBJ2-2; TRBD1 matches at 10 bases. This CDR3 comprises 15 residues. Germline loops: CDR1 DFQATT, CDR2 SNEGSKA (reference sequence).

This clonotype was detected many times. V is TRBV3-1 and J is TRBJ2-2; maybe TRBD2 (6 bases). The CDR3 has 16 residues. Germline V gene sequence: CDR1 LGHDT, CDR2 YNNKEL (reference sequence). Between the trimmed V and J ends, which lost 0 bases and 4 bases, there was a span of 12 bases. CDR3 sequence: CASSQDGGAGTGELFF. The CDR3 bases are TGTGCCAGCAGCCAAGACGGAGGGGCGGGCACCGGGGAGCTGTTTTTT.

This clonotype came up a few times. The chain is built from TRBV6-1 and TRBJ1-2; D remains unclear. The germline V and J ends were trimmed by 2 bases and 2 bases, with 12 bases remaining between them. The CDR3 is 15 residues long. Germline CDR1 MNHNS, CDR2 SASEGT. The CDR3 loop reads CASSENRASNYGYTF. As DNA, the CDR3 is TGTGCCAGCAGTGAAAATAGGGCCAGCAACTATGGCTACACCTTC.

This clonotype was picked up a small number of times. A read error is possible here, since a much larger clone lies one base away. This sequence joins TRBV2 and TRBJ2-2; D might be TRBD2 (6 bases). This CDR3 spans 15 amino acids. The germline V gene encodes CDR1 SNHLY and CDR2 FYNNEI. Here the CDR3 reads CASSGWGVGGGKLFF. For the CDR3, the DNA is TGTGCCAGCAGTGGATGGGGGGTCGGTGGCGGGAAGCTGTTTTTT.

This clonotype showed up many times. The chain links TRBV19 to TRBJ1-1; 8 nucleotides agree with TRBD1. The V and J ends lost 9 bases and 5 bases, in that order; junction bases with no gene match: 14. The CDR3 is 15 amino acids. Germline CDR1 reads LNHDA; CDR2 reads SQIVND (reference sequence). DNA for the CDR3: TGTGCCAGCAGAGACAGGGGCGGACCGAAGACTGAAGCTTTCTTT. Translation gives CASRDRGGPKTEAFF.

This clonotype was seen repeatedly, ten times or more. J is TRBJ2-5 and V is TRBV2, with D unresolved. Trimming removed 8 bases at V and 5 bases at J, with 12 bases between. The CDR3 is made up of 12 amino acids. In germline, CDR1 is SNHLY, CDR2 FYNNEI. The CDR3 spells CASATGAETQYF. CDR3 in DNA: TGTGCCAGCGCTACCGGAGCCGAGACCCAGTACTTC. Drawing the rest from reference TRBV2 and TRBJ2-5, the complete variable domain is EPEVTQTPSHQVTQMGQEVILRCVPISNHLYFYWYRQILGQKVEFLVSFYNNEISEKSEIFDDQFSVERPDGSNFTLKIRSTKLEDSAMYFCASATGAETQYFGPGTRLLVL.

This clonotype has just a few counts. V usage is TRBV10-1 and J usage is TRBJ2-2; D is unresolved. V dropped 2 bases and J dropped 8 bases, with 9 bases sitting between them. The germline V gene encodes CDR1 WNHNN and CDR2 SYGVQD (reference sequence). This CDR3 has 13 amino acids. The chain's CDR3 is CASSEVGRGELFF. CDR3 coding DNA: TGCGCCAGCAGTGAGGTGGGCCGGGGGGAGCTGTTTTTT.

In this sample, this clonotype turned up a few times. The chain recombines TRBV12-5 with TRBJ2-3; a possible D gene is TRBD1 (6 bases). V lost 6 bases, J lost 7 bases, and 17 bases lay in between. Germline CDR1 LGHNT, CDR2 FRNRAP. This CDR3 has 14 amino acids. The chain's CDR3 is CASGRDIPANTQYF. Here the CDR3 DNA reads TGTGCTAGTGGAAGGGACATCCCCGCGAATACGCAGTATTTT.

In regard to this clonotype: Here the CDR3 omits its conserved ending phenylalanine or tryptophan, so a read error is the likely source. This chain connects TRBV28 to TRBJ2-7, with TRBD1 identical over 12 bases. The V gene's germline CDR1 is MDHEN and CDR2 SYDVKM. This CDR3 is built from 15 residues. V lost 5 bases and J lost 8; bases outside the gene matches: 10. In DNA, the CDR3 is TGTGCCAGCAGTAAACTGGGACAGGGGGCTCACCAGCAGTACTCC. Translating gives CASSKLGQGAHQQYS.

For this clonotype: A far larger clone lies a single base away; this is likely a read error. The chain links TRBV11-2 to TRBJ2-7; 9 bases are a match to TRBD2. Germline assignment: CDR1 SGHAT and CDR2 FQNNGV. CDR3 length: 17 residues. The ends lost 3 bases at V and 7 bases at J; junction bases unmatched: 16. The CDR3 reads CASSFSGSGSWVFEQYF. For the CDR3, the DNA is TGTGCCAGCAGCTTTAGTGGTAGCGGGAGTTGGGTTTTTGAGCAGTACTTC.